A selection of T cell receptor beta chains follows, all from one sample in a study of blood T cell repertoires in COVID-19. Profiled with immunoSEQ multiplex PCR; TCRdb holds only in-frame clones, not every one. The top ten clones hold 3.5% to 5% of a sample with 200,000 to 300,000 clones, roughly 91% of them seen once. Sample: PBMCs or T cells enriched from blood (not recorded which). These receptor sequences come from a woman under 40 who had recovered from COVID-19. Both conserved end residues are part of each CDR3. A D gene is named only where the DNA matches it firmly. The size field is filled for only some rows; it gives once, few, many or a size class.

DNA	CDR3	D	V	J	size
TGTGCCAGCAAAACGGGGAGTAGCTACGAGCAGTACTTC	CASKTGSSYEQYF	.	TRBV12-3/TRBV12-4	TRBJ2-7	.
TGTGCCAGCTCACGGACTAGCGGCAAGGACGAGCAGTACTTC	CASSRTSGKDEQYF	TRBD2	TRBV18	TRBJ2-7	.
TGTGCCAGCAGCTTAGGACAGGGGAGCTCCTACGAGCAGTACTTC	CASSLGQGSSYEQYF	TRBD1	TRBV7-2	TRBJ2-7	.
TGCGCCAGCAGTTACGACAGGGTTTCCTACAATGAGCAGTTCTTC	CASSYDRVSYNEQFF	TRBD1	TRBV5-1	TRBJ2-1	.
TGTGCCAGCAGCTTAGTAGGGGTGGCGAACACTGAAGCTTTCTTT	CASSLVGVANTEAFF	.	TRBV7-2	TRBJ1-1	.
TGTGCCAGTAGTGGACTCCGGACTAGCGGGCAAGAGACCCAGTACTTC	CASSGLRTSGQETQYF	TRBD2	TRBV19	TRBJ2-5	.
TGCAGTGCTAGTCCCCCTAGGGGAGTAGCGGGCGCGAACACCGGGGAGCTGTTTTTT	CSASPPRGVAGANTGELFF	TRBD2	TRBV20-1	TRBJ2-2	.
TGTGCCAGCAGCGCCTATAGCAATCAGCCCCAGCATTTT	CASSAYSNQPQHF	.	TRBV9	TRBJ1-5	.
TGTGCCAGCAGTTTAGGGGCCAGTCAGCCCCAGCATTTT	CASSLGASQPQHF	.	TRBV12-3/TRBV12-4	TRBJ1-5	once
TGTGCCAGCAGCTTTCCATGGGGGGACGGCTACACCTTC	CASSFPWGDGYTF	.	TRBV7-2	TRBJ1-2	.
TGTGCCTGGAGTGTGGGACAGAACACTGAAGCTTTCTTT	CAWSVGQNTEAFF	.	TRBV30	TRBJ1-1	.
TGTGCCAGCAGCCCGGACACCTCAAAGATTAATGAAAAACTGTTTTTT	CASSPDTSKINEKLFF	.	TRBV9	TRBJ1-4	once
TGTGCCAGCAGTTTAGAAACAGGGACCAGGGTAAAACTGTTTTTT	CASSLETGTRVKLFF	.	TRBV28	TRBJ1-4	.
TGCAGCGTTGATGTAGGGGGCTCTGGAAACACCATATATTTT	CSVDVGGSGNTIYF	.	TRBV29-1	TRBJ1-3	.
TGTGCCAGCAGTTACACGGTTGGGGCTGACCGTACGCAGTATTTT	CASSYTVGADRTQYF	.	TRBV6-5	TRBJ2-3	.
TGTGCCAGTAGTACGGGACAAGGCACAGATACGCAGTATTTT	CASSTGQGTDTQYF	.	TRBV19	TRBJ2-3	.
TGTGCCAGCAGCTTAGGAGGGTCTAGCGTAGATACGCAGTATTTT	CASSLGGSSVDTQYF	.	TRBV7-2	TRBJ2-3	.
TGTGCCAGCAGCGAAACCGGGACAGGGGCTGAAAAACTGTTTTTT	CASSETGTGAEKLFF	TRBD1	TRBV3-1/TRBV3-2	TRBJ1-4	.
TGTGCCAGCAGCTTAGCTCGAAACACCATATATTTT	CASSLARNTIYF	.	TRBV11-2	TRBJ1-3	.
TGTGCCAGCAGTTTCTACAGGGACGGTAATCAGCCCCAGCATTTT	CASSFYRDGNQPQHF	.	TRBV27	TRBJ1-5	few
TGTGCCAGCAGCCAGGACGGCGCAGCTAGACTAATGAACACTGAAGCTTTCTTT	CASSQDGAARLMNTEAFF	.	TRBV11-2	TRBJ1-1	.
TGTGCCAGCAGCTTTAATTCGGTCGGGAGCCGAAGGGAGCGCCAGGCTTTCTTT	CASSFNSVGSRRERQAFF	.	TRBV11-2	TRBJ1-1	.
TGTGCCAGCAGCACACTCAGCGGGGGAGGTGTCGGGGAGCTGTTTTTT	CASSTLSGGGVGELFF	TRBD2	TRBV4-2	TRBJ2-2	.
TGTGCCAGTAGTACCCGAGGGCTAGCGGGATCCATGCCGCAGTACTTC	CASSTRGLAGSMPQYF	TRBD2	TRBV19	TRBJ2-7	once
TGTGCCAGCTCGCCAGAGACAGGGGGAAGAACTGAAGCTTTCTTT	CASSPETGGRTEAFF	TRBD1	TRBV18	TRBJ1-1	.
TGCAGCGTCTATTACAGGGAGGGAATTAATGAGCAGTTCTTC	CSVYYREGINEQFF	.	TRBV29-1	TRBJ2-1	.
TGTGCCACCAGCAGAGACCCCTTTATTATCCCCTACGAGCAGTACTTC	CATSRDPFIIPYEQYF	.	TRBV15	TRBJ2-7	few
TGTGCCAGTAGTATGAGACAGGCCAACACTGAAGCTTTCTTT	CASSMRQANTEAFF	.	TRBV19	TRBJ1-1	.
TGTGCCAGTAGCCCGACTAGCGGGAGTCGTTACTACAATGAGCAGTTCTTC	CASSPTSGSRYYNEQFF	TRBD2	TRBV19	TRBJ2-1	.
TGTGCCAGCAGCCGCGGTGGTGGCAACTATGGCTACACCTTC	CASSRGGGNYGYTF	.	TRBV7-2	TRBJ1-2	.
TGTGCCAGCAGCCAAGCAGAAAAAGAGACCCAGTACTTC	CASSQAEKETQYF	.	TRBV3-1/TRBV3-2	TRBJ2-5	few
TGTGCCAGCACCTTGGGAGGGAACGAGCAGTACTTC	CASTLGGNEQYF	TRBD2	TRBV7-9	TRBJ2-7	.
TGTGCCAGCAGTTTAAACAGGGCCCATACCTACAATGAGCAGTTCTTC	CASSLNRAHTYNEQFF	.	TRBV27	TRBJ2-1	.
TGTGCCAGCAGTTGGGACATTTTCGAGCAGTACTTC	CASSWDIFEQYF	.	TRBV2	TRBJ2-7	once
TGTGCCTGGAGTGCCGGACAGGGGGACACTGAAGCTTTCTTT	CAWSAGQGDTEAFF	TRBD1	TRBV30	TRBJ1-1	.
TGTGCCAGCAGTTTAAGTCGGTGGGACAGGGATGGGGAGACCCAGTACTTC	CASSLSRWDRDGETQYF	TRBD1	TRBV28	TRBJ2-5	.
TGTGCCAGCAGCTTGCAAAACAGGGGAGGACAGCCCCAGCATTTT	CASSLQNRGGQPQHF	TRBD1	TRBV7-2	TRBJ1-5	.
TGTGCCAGCAGCTTATCTAGCGTCGATGCCGGTCAGCCCCAGCATTTT	CASSLSSVDAGQPQHF	.	TRBV7-9	TRBJ1-5	few
TGTGCCAGCAGCGTAACCGCGGGAGGGCTGAATTTT	CASSVTAGGLNF	TRBD2	TRBV9	TRBJ2-3	.